The clone carrying this TCR beta chain was seen at least ten times. Its target is unknown. CDR3 length: 15 amino acids. Trimming took 2 bases from V and 0 from J, leaving 10 bases between them. Germline values: CDR1 MNHNS, CDR2 SASEGT. Sample-barcoded 5' priming and a J-beta primer mix drove a second PCR of roughly 7 to 11 cycles. TCRdb re-analysed the 5' RACE reads in MiXCR, keeping a single row per CDR3 protein. The sample gives around 900,000 distinct CDR3 sequences, around 26% of which show up once; roughly 17% is in the top ten. Healthy Caucasian individuals from Russia aged roughly 6 to 90 served as donors. Per sample, a minimum of 6.5 million PBMCs were isolated. This sample was included in a study of blood T cells in healthy people across ages. Findings and limits, study-wide: Diversity figures derived from one million T cells were judged to underestimate the true value.

The sequence derives from a woman older than 75 in good health. The sample comprised blood. The V call is TRBV6-1, the J call TRBJ2-5; TRBD2 is a possible D gene (6 bases). CDR3 nucleotides: TGTGCCAGCAGTGAATGGGCGGGGTACCAAGAGACCCAGTACTTC. Amino acids: CASSEWAGYQETQYF.